This TCR beta chain was recovered during a study of OX40 agonist ivuxolimab in advanced cancers. Findings and limits, study-wide: The average count of expanded clones was higher among CD8+ T cells than among CD4+.

Only in-frame clones appear in the TCRdb table, and some are missing; sequencing was by immunoSEQ multiplex PCR. This sample has more than 75,000 clones, with 80% to 90% found just once. Comment on this clone: Its matching antigen is unknown.

The CDR3 consists of 13 residues. Per germline, CDR1 SGHDN and CDR2 FVKESK. The V end was cut by 4 bases, the J end by 7 bases, with 14 bases between. V and J are TRBV14 and TRBJ2-7; a possible D gene is TRBD1 (5 bases). The TCR sequence derives from an adult with an advanced solid tumor such as melanoma, head and neck, liver or kidney cancer. This material consisted of CD4+ or CD8+ T cells sorted from blood, taken in a trial of the OX40 agonist ivuxolimab. The CDR3 sequence is CASSPWGSEEQYV. For the CDR3, the DNA is TGTGCCAGCAGCCCGTGGGGCTCTGAGGAGCAGTACGTC.